This TCR beta chain emerged from a study of T cell repertoires in cytomegalovirus infection. Study background: An indication of both CMV infection and matching HLA type came from public TCR beta signatures. The study's findings and limits: The study found HLA-C-restricted CMV-specific TCR beta clonotypes dominating the ex vivo response. Cumulated frequencies of public TCR beta families served to identify carriers of CMV plus the relevant HLA.

Via MiXCR, TCRdb re-called the reads, giving one row per CDR3 protein. The sample lists under 200,000 distinct CDR3 sequences, 8% to 10% occurring once. To note about this clonotype: The antigen is undetermined.

CDR3 length: 15 residues. CDR1 is DFQATT, CDR2 SNEGSKA, per germline (reference sequence). V was pared by 6 bases and J by 0 bases, with 8 bases of the junction left unmatched. The source is a human donor in good health (CMV status not recorded). Some clones in this sample may be carry-over from other donors' samples. The V and J genes are TRBV20-1 and TRBJ1-5, with 7 nucleotides matching TRBD1. The sequenced sample consisted of PBMCs. CDR3 sequence: CSAKGGTVSNQPQHF. CDR3 nucleotide sequence: TGCAGTGCCAAAGGGGGGACAGTTAGCAATCAGCCCCAGCATTTT.